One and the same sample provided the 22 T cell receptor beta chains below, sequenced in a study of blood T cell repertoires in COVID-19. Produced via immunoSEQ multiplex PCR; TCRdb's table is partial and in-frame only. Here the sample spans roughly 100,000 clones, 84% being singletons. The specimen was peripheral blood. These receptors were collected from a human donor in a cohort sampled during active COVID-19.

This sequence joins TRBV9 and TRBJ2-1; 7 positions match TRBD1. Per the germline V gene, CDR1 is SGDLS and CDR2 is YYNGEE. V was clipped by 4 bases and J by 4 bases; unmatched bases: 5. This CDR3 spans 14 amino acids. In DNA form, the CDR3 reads TGTGCCAGCAGCCTTGACAGGGAATACAATGAGCAGTTCTTC. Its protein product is CASSLDREYNEQFF.

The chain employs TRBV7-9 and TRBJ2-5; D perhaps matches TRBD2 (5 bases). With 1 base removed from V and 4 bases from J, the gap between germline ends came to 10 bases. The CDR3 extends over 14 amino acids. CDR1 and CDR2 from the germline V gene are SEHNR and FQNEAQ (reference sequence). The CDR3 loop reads CASSLGERGETQYF. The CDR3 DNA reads TGTGCCAGCAGCTTAGGGGAGCGTGGAGAGACCCAGTACTTC.

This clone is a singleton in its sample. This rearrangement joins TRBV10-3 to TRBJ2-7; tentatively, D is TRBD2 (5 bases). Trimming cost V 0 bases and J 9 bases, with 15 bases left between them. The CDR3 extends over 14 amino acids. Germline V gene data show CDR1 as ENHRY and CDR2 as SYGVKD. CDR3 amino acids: CAISESGLPTGQYF. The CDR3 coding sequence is TGTGCCATCAGTGAGTCTGGACTTCCTACGGGGCAGTACTTC.

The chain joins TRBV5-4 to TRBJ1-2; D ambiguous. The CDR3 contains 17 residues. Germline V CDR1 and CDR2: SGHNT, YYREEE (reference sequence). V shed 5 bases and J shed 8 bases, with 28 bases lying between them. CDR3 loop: CASSPPRSGARATGYTF. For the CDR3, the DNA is TGTGCCAGCAGTCCCCCGCGGTCAGGAGCGAGGGCTACCGGCTACACCTTC.

As DNA, the CDR3 is TGTGCCGCCCGACAGGGGACCAATGAGCAGTTCTTC. It yields the protein CAARQGTNEQFF. V is TRBV10-3 and J is TRBJ2-1; TRBD1 matches at 8 bases. The CDR3 runs to 12 residues. CDR1 and CDR2 (germline): ENHRY, SYGVKD. V was pared by 11 bases and J by 6 bases, with 6 bases of the junction left unmatched.

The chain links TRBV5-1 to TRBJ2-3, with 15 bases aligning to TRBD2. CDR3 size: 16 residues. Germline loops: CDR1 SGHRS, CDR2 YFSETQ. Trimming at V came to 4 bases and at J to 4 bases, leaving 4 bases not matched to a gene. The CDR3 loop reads CASSLRTSGGADTQYF. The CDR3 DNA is TGCGCCAGCAGCCTTAGGACTAGCGGGGGGGCAGATACGCAGTATTTT.

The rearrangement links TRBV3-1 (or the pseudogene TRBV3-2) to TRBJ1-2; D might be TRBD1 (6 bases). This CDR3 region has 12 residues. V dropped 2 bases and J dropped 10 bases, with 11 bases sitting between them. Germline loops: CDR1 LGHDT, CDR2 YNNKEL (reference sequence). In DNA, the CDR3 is TGTGCCAGCAGCCAAAGGCCAGGGGCCTACACCTTC. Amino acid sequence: CASSQRPGAYTF.

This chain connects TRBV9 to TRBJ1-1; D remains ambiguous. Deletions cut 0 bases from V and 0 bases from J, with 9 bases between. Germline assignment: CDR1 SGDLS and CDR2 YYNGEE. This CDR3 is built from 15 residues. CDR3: CASSVGPDMNTEAFF. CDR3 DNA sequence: TGTGCCAGCAGCGTAGGTCCAGATATGAACACTGAAGCTTTCTTT. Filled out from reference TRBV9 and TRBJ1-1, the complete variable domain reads DSGVTQTPKHLITATGQRVTLRCSPRSGDLSVYWYQQSLDQGLQFLIQYYNGEERAKGNILERFSAQQFPDLHSELNLSSLELGDSALYFCASSVGPDMNTEAFFGQGTRLTVV.

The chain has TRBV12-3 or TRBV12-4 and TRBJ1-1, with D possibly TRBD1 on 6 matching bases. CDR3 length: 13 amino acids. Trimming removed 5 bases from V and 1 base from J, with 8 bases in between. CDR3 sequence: CASSPRGNTEAFF. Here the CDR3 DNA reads TGTGCCAGCAGTCCCAGGGGGAACACTGAAGCTTTCTTT.

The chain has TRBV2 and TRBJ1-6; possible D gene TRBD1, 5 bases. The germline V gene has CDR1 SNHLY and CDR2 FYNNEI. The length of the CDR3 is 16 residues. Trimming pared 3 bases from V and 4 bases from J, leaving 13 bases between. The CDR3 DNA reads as TGTGCCAGCAGTGAGGAAACAGGAGCTTATAATTCACCCCTCCACTTT. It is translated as CASSEETGAYNSPLHF.

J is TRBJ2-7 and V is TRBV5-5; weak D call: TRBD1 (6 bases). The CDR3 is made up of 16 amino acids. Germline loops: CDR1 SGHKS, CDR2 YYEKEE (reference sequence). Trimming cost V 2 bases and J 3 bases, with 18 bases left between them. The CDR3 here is CASSFWSGRDNYEQYF. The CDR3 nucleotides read TGTGCCAGCAGCTTTTGGTCGGGCCGGGACAACTACGAGCAGTACTTC.

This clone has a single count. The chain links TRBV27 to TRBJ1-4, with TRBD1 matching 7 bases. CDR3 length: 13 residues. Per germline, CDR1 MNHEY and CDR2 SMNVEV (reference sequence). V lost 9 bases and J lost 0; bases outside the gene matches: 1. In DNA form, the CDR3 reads TGTGCCAGAGGGGGCGCAACTAATGAAAAACTGTTTTTT. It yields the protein CARGGATNEKLFF.

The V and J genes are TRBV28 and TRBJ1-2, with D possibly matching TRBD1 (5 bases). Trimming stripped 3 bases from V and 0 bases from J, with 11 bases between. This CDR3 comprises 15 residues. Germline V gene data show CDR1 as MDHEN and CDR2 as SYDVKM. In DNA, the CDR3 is TGTGCCAGCAGTTTGGGGCGAGGAACTAACTATGGCTACACCTTC. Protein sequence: CASSLGRGTNYGYTF.

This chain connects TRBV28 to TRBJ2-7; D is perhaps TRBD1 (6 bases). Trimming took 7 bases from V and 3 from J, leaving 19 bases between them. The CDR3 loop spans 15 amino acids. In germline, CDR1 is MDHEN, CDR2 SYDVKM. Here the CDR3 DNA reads TGTGCCAGCAACCTCCCCGGGCAGGGGAACTACGAGCAGTACTTC. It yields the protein CASNLPGQGNYEQYF.

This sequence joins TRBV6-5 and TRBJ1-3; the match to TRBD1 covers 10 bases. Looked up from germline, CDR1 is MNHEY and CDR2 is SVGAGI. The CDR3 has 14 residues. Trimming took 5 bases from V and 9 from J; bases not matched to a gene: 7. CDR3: CASSLRQGAATIYF. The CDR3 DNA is TGTGCCAGCAGTCTGAGACAGGGGGCGGCCACCATATATTTT.

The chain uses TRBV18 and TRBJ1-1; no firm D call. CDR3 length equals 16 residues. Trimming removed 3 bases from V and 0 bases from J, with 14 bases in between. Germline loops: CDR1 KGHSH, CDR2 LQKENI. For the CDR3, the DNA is TGTGCCAGCTCACCTTTCCCCGGGGATATGAACACTGAAGCTTTCTTT. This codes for CASSPFPGDMNTEAFF. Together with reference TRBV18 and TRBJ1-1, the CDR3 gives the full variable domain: NAGVMQNPRHLVRRRGQEARLRCSPMKGHSHVYWYRQLPEEGLKFMVYLQKENIIDESGMPKERFSAEFPKEGPSILRIQQVVRGDSAAYFCASSPFPGDMNTEAFFGQGTRLTVV.

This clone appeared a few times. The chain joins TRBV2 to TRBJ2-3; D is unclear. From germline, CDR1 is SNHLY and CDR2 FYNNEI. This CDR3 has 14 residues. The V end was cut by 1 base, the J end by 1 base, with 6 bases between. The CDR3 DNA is TGTGCCAGCAGTGAAGTTGGAGGCACAGATACGCAGTATTTT. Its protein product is CASSEVGGTDTQYF.

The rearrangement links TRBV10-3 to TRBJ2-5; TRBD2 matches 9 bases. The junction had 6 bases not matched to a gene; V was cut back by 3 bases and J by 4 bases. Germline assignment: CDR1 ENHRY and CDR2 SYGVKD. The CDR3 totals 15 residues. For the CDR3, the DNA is TGTGCCATCAGTGAAGGTCTAGCGGGGATAGAGACCCAGTACTTC. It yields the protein CAISEGLAGIETQYF.

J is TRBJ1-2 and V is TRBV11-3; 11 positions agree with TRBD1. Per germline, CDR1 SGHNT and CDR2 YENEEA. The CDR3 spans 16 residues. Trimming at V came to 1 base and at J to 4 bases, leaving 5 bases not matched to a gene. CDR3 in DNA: TGTGCCAGCAGCTTAGCTTCGGGACAGGGGGGCTATGGCTACACCTTC. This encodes CASSLASGQGGYGYTF.

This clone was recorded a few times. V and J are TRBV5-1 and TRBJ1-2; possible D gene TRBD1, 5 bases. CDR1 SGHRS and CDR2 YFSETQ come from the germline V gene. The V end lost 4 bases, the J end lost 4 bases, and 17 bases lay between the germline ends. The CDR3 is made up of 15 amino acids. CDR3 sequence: CASSPGGLAFYGYTF. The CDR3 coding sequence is TGCGCCAGCAGCCCCGGGGGTTTGGCCTTCTATGGCTACACCTTC.

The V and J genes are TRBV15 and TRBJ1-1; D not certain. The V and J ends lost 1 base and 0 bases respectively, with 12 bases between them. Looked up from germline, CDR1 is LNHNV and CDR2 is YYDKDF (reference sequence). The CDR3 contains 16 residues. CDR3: CATSRGRGGMNTEAFF. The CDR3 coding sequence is TGTGCCACCAGCAGAGGGCGAGGAGGGATGAACACTGAAGCTTTCTTT. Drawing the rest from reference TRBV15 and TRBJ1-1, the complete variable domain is DAMVIQNPRYQVTQFGKPVTLSCSQTLNHNVMYWYQQKSSQAPKLLFHYYDKDFNNEADTPDNFQSRRPNTSFCFLDIRSPGLGDTAMYLCATSRGRGGMNTEAFFGQGTRLTVV.

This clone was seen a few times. CDR3 protein: CASSAGGSTEAFF. The CDR3 DNA reads TGTGCCAGCAGCGCTGGGGGGTCCACTGAAGCTTTCTTT. The V gene is TRBV3-1 (or the pseudogene TRBV3-2), the J gene TRBJ1-1; D possibly corresponds to TRBD1 (5 bases). Trimming stripped 5 bases from V and 4 bases from J, with 11 bases between. Germline CDR1 and CDR2: LGHDT and YNNKEL (reference sequence). This CDR3 is built from 13 residues.